Reported below is one TCR beta chain. Cohorts were based on clinical histories the participants reported. This specimen comes from a study of blood T cell repertoires in COVID-19. As for the study in general: Cohort 3 recovered donors had two negative PCRs, clearance, or symptom resolution. Acute and convalescent COVID-19 specimens originated in the United States, Italy and Spain.

Authors' processing steps: Cell counts per sample came from amplifying reference gene primers. Generated by immunoSEQ multiplex PCR, the TCRdb table keeps only in-frame clones and is missing some. The DNA gave D and trimming, while V, J and clone size come from that table. The sample comprises under 400,000 clones, more than 70% of which are singletons, and around 1.9% rests with the top ten. This CDR3 is 15 amino acids long. V was shortened by 0 bases and J by 2 bases, with 11 bases between the two germline ends. Germline-derived CDR1 and CDR2 are SGHRS and YFSETQ. Sequenced material: PBMCs or T cells enriched from blood (not recorded which). The chain recombines TRBV5-1 with TRBJ2-5; a weak D match, TRBD2 (5 bases). This TCR was recovered from a man between 40 and 49 years old in a cohort exposed to, infected with or recovered from COVID-19 (not recorded which). CDR3 nucleotide sequence: TGCGCCAGCAGCTTGGACGCGGGTACTCAAGAGACCCAGTACTTC. Translation gives CASSLDAGTQETQYF.